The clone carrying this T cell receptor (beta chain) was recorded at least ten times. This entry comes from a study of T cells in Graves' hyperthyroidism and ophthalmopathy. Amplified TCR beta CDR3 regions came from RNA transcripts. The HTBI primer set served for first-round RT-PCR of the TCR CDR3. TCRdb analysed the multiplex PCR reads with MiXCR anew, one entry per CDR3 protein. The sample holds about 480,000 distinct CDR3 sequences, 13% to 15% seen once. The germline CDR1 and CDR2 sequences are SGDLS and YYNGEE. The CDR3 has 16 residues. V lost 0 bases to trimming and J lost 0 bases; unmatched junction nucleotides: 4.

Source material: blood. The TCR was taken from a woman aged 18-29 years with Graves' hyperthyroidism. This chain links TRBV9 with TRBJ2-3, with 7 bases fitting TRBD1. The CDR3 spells CASSVAGRGSTDTQYF. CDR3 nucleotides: TGTGCCAGCAGCGTAGCTGGCAGGGGGAGCACAGATACGCAGTATTTT.